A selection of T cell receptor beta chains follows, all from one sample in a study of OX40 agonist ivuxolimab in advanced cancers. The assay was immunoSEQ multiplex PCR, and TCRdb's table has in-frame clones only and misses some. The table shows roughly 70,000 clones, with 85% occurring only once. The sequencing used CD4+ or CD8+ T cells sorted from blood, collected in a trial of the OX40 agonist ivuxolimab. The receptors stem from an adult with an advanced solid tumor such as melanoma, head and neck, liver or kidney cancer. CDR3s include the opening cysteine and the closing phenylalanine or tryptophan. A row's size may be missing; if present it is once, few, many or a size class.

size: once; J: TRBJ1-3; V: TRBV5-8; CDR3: CASSLPGVGVGNTIYF
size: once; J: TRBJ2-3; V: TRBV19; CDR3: CASNPADTDTQYF
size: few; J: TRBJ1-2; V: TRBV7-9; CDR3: CASSQTGTSIGYTF
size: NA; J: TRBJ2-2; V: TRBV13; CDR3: CASSTRGLAGVRELFF
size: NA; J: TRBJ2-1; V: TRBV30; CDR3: CAWSRGLYNEQFF
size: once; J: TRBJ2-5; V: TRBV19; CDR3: CASSTTRASGGPQETQYF
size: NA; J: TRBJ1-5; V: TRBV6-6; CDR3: CASRPSPGQGSQPQHF
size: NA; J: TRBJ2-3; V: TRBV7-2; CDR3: CASSSLAGAGDTQYF
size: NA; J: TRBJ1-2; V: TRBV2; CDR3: CASRLGTTNYGYTF
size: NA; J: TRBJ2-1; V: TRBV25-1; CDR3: CASSEPGTSGNEQFF
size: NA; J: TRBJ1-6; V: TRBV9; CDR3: CASSREGSYNSPLHF
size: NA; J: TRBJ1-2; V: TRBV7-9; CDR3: CASSLRHRGSMNYGYTF
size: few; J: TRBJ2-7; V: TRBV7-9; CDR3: CASSSMTAYEQYF
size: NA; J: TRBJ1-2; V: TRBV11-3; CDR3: CASSLSKHPFYGYTF
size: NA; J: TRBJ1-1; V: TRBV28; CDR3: CASSLTDGVGNTEAFF
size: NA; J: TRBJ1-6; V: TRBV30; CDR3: CAWSESLYNSPLHF
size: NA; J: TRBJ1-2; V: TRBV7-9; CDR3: CASSSSPGRAEIKGYTF
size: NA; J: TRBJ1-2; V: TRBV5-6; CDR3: CASSSGTYGYTF
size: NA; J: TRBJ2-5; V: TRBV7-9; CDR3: CASSQKDRGGTQYF
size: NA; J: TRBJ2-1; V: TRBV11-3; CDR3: CASSDRAGYNEQFF
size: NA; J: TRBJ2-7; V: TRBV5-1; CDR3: CASSFFPGQTYEQYF
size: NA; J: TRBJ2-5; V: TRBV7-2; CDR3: CASSLRGGSYETQYF
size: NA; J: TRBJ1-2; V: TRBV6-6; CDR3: CASSYSGRGLSGYTF
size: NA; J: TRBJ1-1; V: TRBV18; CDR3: CASIPRGGTEAFF
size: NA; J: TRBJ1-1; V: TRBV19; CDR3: CASSRDGGNTEAFF
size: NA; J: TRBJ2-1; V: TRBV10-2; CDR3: CASKLRDSYYNEQFF
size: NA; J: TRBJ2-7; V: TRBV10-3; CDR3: CAILGTTGSYEQYF
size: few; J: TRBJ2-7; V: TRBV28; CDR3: CASSSTTLRDGTYEQYF
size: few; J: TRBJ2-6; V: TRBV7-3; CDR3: CASSLGYSGANVLTF
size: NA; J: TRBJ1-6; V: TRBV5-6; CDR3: CASSFGRIDSPLHF
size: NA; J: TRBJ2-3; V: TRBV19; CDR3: CASSPSGTAYTDTQYF
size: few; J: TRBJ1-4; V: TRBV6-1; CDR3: CASSLGQGNEKLFF
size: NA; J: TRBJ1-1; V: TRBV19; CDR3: CASMAGQQGYTEAFF
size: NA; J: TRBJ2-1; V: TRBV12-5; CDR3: CASGLRLAGEGNEQFF
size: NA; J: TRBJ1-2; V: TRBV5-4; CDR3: CASSYETGNGYTF
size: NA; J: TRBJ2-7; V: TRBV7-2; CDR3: CASSLAAGGPYEQYF
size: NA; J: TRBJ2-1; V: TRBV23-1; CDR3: CASSQSRGTSGRADGNEQFF
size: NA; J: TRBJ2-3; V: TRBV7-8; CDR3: CASSLGLRQQGNLYF
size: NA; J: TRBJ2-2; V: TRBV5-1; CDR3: CASSSGGITGELFF
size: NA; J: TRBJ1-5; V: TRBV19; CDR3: CASSISDFTLVGNQPQHF
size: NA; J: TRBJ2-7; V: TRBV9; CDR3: CASSVGEGFYEQYF